The clone carrying this TCR beta chain was counted at least ten times. The sample comes from a study of T-cell reconstitution after alpha-beta-depleted transplantation in children. This CDR3 is 17 amino acids long. Germline CDR1 is DFQATT and CDR2 is SNEGSKA (reference sequence). V lost 6 bases, J lost 0 bases, and 12 bases stayed unmatched. Preparation of the TCRbeta library involved a method that used unique molecular identifiers. TCRdb recomputed calls from the PCR reads with MiXCR, one row per CDR3 protein. The sample has about 610,000 distinct CDR3 sequences; more than 9% are singletons. The TCR originated in a human donor who donated a stem cell graft to a child with acute myeloid leukemia. This chain links TRBV20-1 with TRBJ1-5, with 9 bases that match TRBD1. The sequences come from PBMCs from the stem cell graft donor, collected from the stem cell graft. CDR3 bases: TGCAGTGCATCCTCGGGACAGGGAGGGGATAGCAATCAGCCCCAGCATTTT. It is translated as CSASSGQGGDSNQPQHF.